The clone carrying this T cell receptor (beta chain) was observed a few times. The antigen remains unidentified. This entry belongs to a study of T cell repertoires in cytomegalovirus infection. Study-wide background: Public TCR beta signatures provided an indication of both CMV infection and a matching HLA type.

Germline trimming cut 3 bases from V and 5 bases from J; bases unmatched to any gene: 4. Germline values: CDR1 MNHEY, CDR2 SMNVEV (reference sequence). The CDR3 sequence is 13 residues long. Using its own MiXCR run on the reads, TCRdb lists one record per CDR3 protein. The table shows 95,000 to 150,000 distinct CDR3 sequences, with around 32% occurring only once. Overall study results and limits: Carriers of CMV and the relevant HLA type were discriminated by public TCR beta frequency.

The J gene is TRBJ2-7, the V gene TRBV27; 7 bases align to TRBD2. Source: CD8+ T cells from cultured PBMCs, taken from culture after CMV antigen stimulation. The source is a human donor in good health (CMV status not recorded). Some clones in this sample may be carry-over from other donors' samples. CDR3 sequence: CASSFGGSDEQYF. The CDR3 DNA sequence: TGTGCCAGCAGTTTCGGGGGGTCAGACGAGCAGTACTTC.